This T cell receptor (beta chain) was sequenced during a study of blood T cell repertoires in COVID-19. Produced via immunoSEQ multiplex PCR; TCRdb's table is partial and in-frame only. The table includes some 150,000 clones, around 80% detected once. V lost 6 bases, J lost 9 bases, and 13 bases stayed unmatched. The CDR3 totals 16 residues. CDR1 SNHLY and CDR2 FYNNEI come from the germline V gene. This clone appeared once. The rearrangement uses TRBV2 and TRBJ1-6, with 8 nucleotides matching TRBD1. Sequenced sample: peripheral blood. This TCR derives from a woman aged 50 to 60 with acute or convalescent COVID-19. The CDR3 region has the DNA TGTGCCAGCAGCGGACAGGGCGCCCCGGGGGGTTCACCCCTCCACTTT. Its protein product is CASSGQGAPGGSPLHF.